The rows below give T cell receptor beta chains drawn from one sample of a study of T cell changes during pregnancy in multiple sclerosis. Some clones are missing from TCRdb's copy, which holds only in-frame ones; the method was immunoSEQ multiplex PCR. The sample yields over 50,000 clones, over 80% seen once. Sequenced here: CD4+ T cells from peripheral blood mononuclear cells, sampled after pregnancy. These receptors came from a female donor with multiple sclerosis, enrolled in a pregnancy study. CDR3s include the opening cysteine and the closing phenylalanine or tryptophan. A D gene is named only where the DNA matches it firmly. Clone size, where shown, is once, few, many, or a class for clones that have expanded.

clone size,CDR3 length,V gene,D gene,J gene,CDR3 protein,CDR3 DNA
.,14,TRBV9,.,TRBJ1-1,CASSVYHSRTEAFF,TGTGCCAGCAGCGTATACCACAGTCGCACTGAAGCTTTCTTT
.,14,TRBV7-6,TRBD2,TRBJ2-5,CASSSRLAFETQYF,TGTGCCAGCAGCTCGAGACTAGCGTTTGAGACCCAGTACTTC
.,15,TRBV7-8,TRBD1,TRBJ2-3,CASSLRTGRTDTQYF,TGTGCCAGCAGCCTCCGGACAGGTCGCACAGATACGCAGTATTTT
few,15,TRBV28,TRBD1,TRBJ2-7,CASNVQQGAVYEQYF,TGTGCCAGCAACGTTCAACAGGGGGCGGTATACGAGCAGTACTTC
.,17,TRBV5-1,TRBD1,TRBJ2-3,CASSPGTGVWVTDTQYF,TGCGCCAGCAGCCCTGGGACAGGAGTGTGGGTAACAGATACGCAGTATTTT
once,15,TRBV10-3,TRBD2,TRBJ2-1,CATGTAGGSYNEQFF,TGTGCCACCGGGACGGCGGGAGGTTCCTACAATGAGCAGTTCTTC
.,15,TRBV7-2,.,TRBJ2-7,CASSLEGLSSYEQYF,TGTGCCAGCAGCTTAGAAGGACTTAGCTCCTACGAGCAGTACTTC
.,13,TRBV2,.,TRBJ2-1,CASRADGGGEQFF,TGTGCCAGCAGAGCAGACGGCGGAGGTGAGCAGTTCTTC
.,12,TRBV27,TRBD1,TRBJ1-2,CASQDRGHGYTF,TGTGCCAGCCAAGACAGGGGGCACGGCTACACCTTC
.,14,TRBV5-1,TRBD2,TRBJ2-1,CASRLAETYNEQFF,TGCGCCAGCAGACTAGCGGAGACCTACAATGAGCAGTTCTTC
.,16,TRBV2,.,TRBJ1-5,CASSEVQGLSNQPQHF,TGTGCCAGCAGTGAAGTACAGGGCTTGAGCAATCAGCCCCAGCATTTT
.,17,TRBV5-6,TRBD2,TRBJ2-2,CASSPLAGGPRTGELFF,TGTGCCAGCAGCCCACTAGCGGGAGGGCCCCGGACCGGGGAGCTGTTTTTT
.,17,TRBV2,.,TRBJ2-6,CASSKSQRVSGANVLTF,TGTGCCAGTTCTAAGTCCCAGAGGGTCTCTGGGGCCAACGTCCTGACTTTC
.,14,TRBV6-5,TRBD1,TRBJ2-7,CASRTPTGGREQYF,TGTGCCAGCAGGACCCCCACAGGGGGCCGAGAGCAGTACTTC
.,14,TRBV5-1,TRBD2,TRBJ2-5,CASRLAGERETQYF,TGCGCCAGTCGGCTAGCGGGAGAGAGGGAGACCCAGTACTTC